This TCR beta chain originates from a study of vaccination and CD4 T cells after COVID-19. At the level of the study: Convalescent donors totaled six males and four females, including two who were Hispanic.

Sequenced with the Oncomine TCR Beta short-read assay was DNA taken from cultured CD4+ T cells. Genomic DNA extraction was carried out from cultured CD4+ T cells. Each CDR3 protein is one row after TCRdb ran MiXCR on the PCR reads. Here the sample spans 15,000 to 20,000 distinct CDR3 sequences, 30% to 45% being singletons. Treatment defined: approximately 9-day PBMC culture with coronavirus spike peptide pools or control peptides (ViraFEST assay). ViraFEST used peptide pools to expand antigen-specific T cells and subsequently sequenced their TCRs. This clonotype was observed a few times. No antigen is known for it. The source material was cultured CD4+ T cells from blood. The receptor was derived from a human donor with COVID-19.

The CDR3 here is CASSFSSGQANYGYTF. CDR3 bases: TGTGCCAGCAGCTTCAGTTCGGGACAGGCTAACTATGGCTACACCTTC. This chain uses TRBV7-9 with TRBJ1-2; 8 bases agree with TRBD1. The V segment lost 3 bases and the J segment 0 bases; nucleotides outside the gene matches: 6. CDR1 SEHNR and CDR2 FQNEAQ come from the germline V gene (reference sequence). This CDR3 spans 16 amino acids.